This T cell receptor beta chain was profiled in a study of blood T cell repertoires in COVID-19. The wider study: Samples of COVID-19 (acute and convalescent) were obtained from the United States, Italy and Spain.

Original methodology: It was from reference gene primer amplification that nucleated cell counts were estimated. This table comes from immunoSEQ multiplex PCR, and its TCRdb copy is limited to in-frame clones, with some not included. That table is the source of V, J and clone size, and D and trimming were worked out from the DNA. The sample contains about 220,000 clones, 83% of which appear only once. Ages ranged from about 18 to 89 years, with residence in 20 to 30 US areas. Individuals in the exposed group had encountered a COVID-19 case within 2 weeks preceding study entry. The sequence was obtained from a woman between 35 and 50 years old who had been exposed to COVID-19. The sequencing input was PBMCs or T cells enriched from blood (not recorded which).

This CDR3 reads CASSSPGQEDGKLFF. DNA for the CDR3: TGTGCCAGCAGTTCCCCGGGACAGGAGGATGGAAAACTGTTTTTT. The chain couples TRBV28 to TRBJ1-4; 8 nucleotides match TRBD1. CDR3 length equals 15 residues. The ends lost 4 bases at V and 10 bases at J; junction bases unmatched: 11. The V gene's germline CDR1 is MDHEN and CDR2 SYDVKM.